The TCR beta chain described here comes from a study of T cell responses to AZD1222 COVID-19 vaccine. Overall study findings and caveats: Close to half of spike-specific TCRs reportedly recognize unmutated variant regions. Spike-wide coverage was observed for vaccine-associated CD4 TCRs, with dominant responses at 160-218 and 743-854. Most donors were white British, females outnumbered males, and clonal diversity was possibly underestimated. Repertoire sampling was restricted to post-peak T cell response timepoints.

Trimming left V 8 bases short and J 1 base short, with 17 bases between. The CDR3 totals 15 residues. From germline, CDR1 is LNHDA and CDR2 SQIVND (reference sequence). As to this clone: Antigen specificity is unknown.

Data came from immunoSEQ multiplex PCR; TCRdb stores just in-frame clones and leaves some out. The sample holds about 180,000 clones, about 90% seen once. Here the sequenced sample was peripheral blood, taken on day 0 of AZD1222 vaccination. This clonotype was sampled from an adult in good health. The chain has TRBV19 and TRBJ1-1; D not certain. CDR3 region: CASGYGRLRNTEAFF. DNA for the CDR3: TGTGCCAGTGGATACGGACGGCTCAGGAACACTGAAGCTTTCTTT.